This T cell receptor (beta chain) was profiled in a study of cytomegalovirus exposure and HLA in healthy donors. Study-wide results and caveats: Most CMV-associated TCR beta chains appeared HLA-restricted in a later analysis. Analysis was carried out at a later point, and it linked a missense DCLRE1C variant to TCR beta V- and J-gene trimming. Solely CMV serostatus was available to characterize immune exposure. Fewer N-insertions than the approximately 700-donor mean were reportedly shown by an Asian-associated ancestry cluster in a later analysis.

This CDR3 has 14 residues. As to this clone: Antigen specificity is unknown.

13 Jbeta primers and 60 Vbeta primers were used for the PCR. Method: immunoSEQ multiplex PCR; TCRdb's copy keeps in-frame clones and lacks some. Among 100,000 to 150,000 clones listed, 83% were seen once. The V call is TRBV21-1, the J call TRBJ2-5; the table's D call, TRBD2, was not checked against the DNA. TRBV21-1 is termed a pseudogene. Sequenced sample: PBMCs. The receptor's source is a girl aged 2-10 years in good health and CMV-seronegative. The CDR3 DNA reads as TGTGCCAGCGCAGGGCGGGGGAACCAAGAGACCCAGTACTTC. Its protein is CASAGRGNQETQYF.